This is a list of T cell receptor beta chains from one sample in a study of response to subunit inactivated influenza vaccine. Using its own MiXCR run on the RT-PCR reads, TCRdb lists one record per CDR3 protein. The data contain 560,000 or so distinct CDR3 sequences, approximately 7.7% of them singletons. The sequenced sample was PBMCs from blood, obtained less than 30 months after vaccination. The receptors come from a man between 50 and 69 years old who received an inactivated influenza vaccine. The CDR3 runs from the conserved cysteine through the conserved F or W. D genes are given only for firm matches. Part of the rows lack a size; the others show once, few, many or a class for expanded clones.

abundance,d_gene,len,v_gene,j_gene,CDR3aa,CDR3nt
.,TRBD2,14,TRBV20-1,TRBJ2-5,CSASPAGLPETQYF,TGCAGTGCTAGCCCAGCGGGACTACCAGAGACCCAGTACTTC
many,.,14,TRBV12-3/TRBV12-4,TRBJ1-5,CASSTGSLNQPQHF,TGTGCCAGCAGTACCGGGTCTCTAAATCAGCCCCAGCATTTT
many,TRBD2,17,TRBV28,TRBJ2-3,CASSLPQELAGTDTQYF,TGTGCCAGCAGCCTACCCCAGGAACTAGCGGGCACAGATACGCAGTATTTT
few,TRBD2,16,TRBV6-5,TRBJ2-7,CASSYSRVAGEYEQYF,TGTGCCAGCAGTTACTCTAGGGTAGCGGGAGAGTACGAGCAGTACTTC
many,.,15,TRBV9,TRBJ2-7,CASSPYSGTDGEQYF,TGTGCCAGCAGCCCCTATTCCGGGACGGACGGCGAGCAGTACTTC
once,TRBD1,15,TRBV27,TRBJ2-3,CASSLFGQGAITQYF,TGTGCCAGCAGTTTATTCGGACAGGGGGCAATTACGCAGTATTTT
many,.,12,TRBV20-1,TRBJ2-7,CSAATGNDEQYF,TGCAGTGCAGCAACAGGGAACGACGAGCAGTACTTC
many,.,15,TRBV13,TRBJ2-3,CASSLLEFGTDTQYF,TGTGCCAGCAGCTTACTAGAGTTTGGCACAGATACGCAGTATTTT
.,.,16,TRBV20-1,TRBJ2-6,CSAPSGSGPGANVLTF,TGCAGTGCTCCATCGGGGTCCGGACCTGGGGCCAACGTCCTGACTTTC
few,TRBD2,16,TRBV7-2,TRBJ2-3,CASSLALAGVTDTQYF,TGTGCCAGCAGCTTAGCGCTGGCGGGGGTCACAGATACGCAGTATTTT
few,TRBD1,15,TRBV12-3/TRBV12-4,TRBJ2-3,CASTPHRGRTDTQYF,TGTGCCAGCACCCCACACAGGGGGCGCACAGATACGCAGTATTTT
many,.,15,TRBV18,TRBJ1-4,CASSPYTGANEKLFF,TGTGCCAGCTCACCATATACGGGTGCTAATGAAAAACTGTTTTTT
.,.,12,TRBV14,TRBJ1-1,CASSPSGLSAFF,TGTGCCAGCAGCCCGTCGGGTTTGTCGGCTTTCTTT
few,.,14,TRBV6-5,TRBJ1-3,CASSYSFSGNTIYF,TGTGCCAGCAGTTACTCATTTTCTGGAAACACCATATATTTT
many,TRBD2,17,TRBV27,TRBJ2-2,CASGFHRTSGRTGELFF,TGTGCCAGCGGGTTTCACCGAACTAGCGGGAGGACCGGGGAGCTGTTTTTT
few,TRBD1,15,TRBV5-1,TRBJ2-7,CASSLEGTGTYEQYF,TGCGCCAGCAGCTTGGAGGGGACAGGGACCTACGAGCAGTACTTC
many,.,14,TRBV12-3/TRBV12-4,TRBJ2-7,CASSLEGHYYEQYF,TGTGCCAGCAGTTTAGAGGGACACTACTACGAGCAGTACTTC
few,.,15,TRBV19,TRBJ2-4,CASSTGDLAKNIQYF,TGTGCCAGTAGTACAGGGGACCTAGCCAAAAACATTCAGTACTTC
many,TRBD1,15,TRBV11-2,TRBJ2-7,CASSLAGQGVYEQYF,TGTGCCAGCAGCTTAGCGGGACAGGGCGTCTACGAGCAGTACTTC
.,.,15,TRBV28,TRBJ2-3,CASTSPVLSTDTQYF,TGTGCCAGCACTTCCCCGGTACTTAGCACAGATACGCAGTATTTT
.,TRBD2,15,TRBV7-2,TRBJ2-3,CASRLAGGPGDTQYF,TGTGCCAGCAGACTAGCGGGGGGGCCGGGAGATACGCAGTATTTT
few,.,18,TRBV6-2/TRBV6-3,TRBJ2-1,CASSYGTGDRSHYNEQFF,TGTGCCAGCAGTTACGGGACGGGCGACAGGTCCCACTACAATGAGCAGTTCTTC
few,TRBD1,15,TRBV6-5,TRBJ1-4,CASSYSGQSNEKLFF,TGTGCCAGCAGTTACTCGGGACAGTCTAATGAAAAACTGTTTTTT
few,.,14,TRBV11-2,TRBJ2-7,CASSSGMTYDGQYF,TGTGCCAGCAGCTCCGGGATGACCTACGACGGGCAGTACTTC
.,TRBD2,15,TRBV20-1,TRBJ2-3,CSATGLAGGTDTQYF,TGCAGTGCTACCGGACTAGCGGGAGGAACAGATACGCAGTATTTT
.,.,14,TRBV20-1,TRBJ2-5,CSARDSRTKETQYF,TGCAGTGCTAGAGATTCGAGGACAAAAGAGACCCAGTACTTC
few,TRBD1,15,TRBV6-2/TRBV6-3,TRBJ1-6,CASSYAGTGMSPLHF,TGTGCCAGCAGTTACGCCGGGACAGGGATGTCACCCCTCCACTTT
.,.,13,TRBV3-1,TRBJ2-7,CASSQDAGSEQYF,TGTGCCAGCAGCCAAGACGCCGGTTCCGAGCAGTACTTC
many,.,14,TRBV11-1,TRBJ1-1,CASSLARGGTEAFF,TGTGCCAGCAGCTTGGCTCGTGGGGGTACTGAAGCTTTCTTT
many,TRBD2,12,TRBV7-9,TRBJ2-1,CASSLGGGEQFF,TGTGCCAGCAGCTTAGGCGGGGGGGAGCAGTTCTTC
many,.,13,TRBV12-3/TRBV12-4,TRBJ1-1,CASSFSPEGEAFF,TGTGCCAGCAGTTTCTCCCCAGAGGGTGAAGCTTTCTTT
.,.,13,TRBV20-1,TRBJ2-7,CSARLAPTVEQYF,TGCAGTGCTAGACTCGCCCCGACAGTCGAGCAGTACTTC
few,.,11,TRBV19,TRBJ2-4,CASSARDIQYF,TGTGCCAGTAGTGCGCGGGACATTCAGTACTTC
many,.,11,TRBV20-1,TRBJ2-3,CSARLTDTQYF,TGCAGTGCCAGGCTCACAGATACGCAGTATTTT
.,.,14,TRBV12-3/TRBV12-4,TRBJ1-1,CASALAGVNTEAFF,TGTGCCAGCGCCTTGGCGGGGGTGAACACTGAAGCTTTCTTT
.,.,13,TRBV20-1,TRBJ2-3,CSAPINFLDTQYF,TGCAGTGCTCCCATCAATTTTTTAGATACGCAGTATTTT
many,.,15,TRBV4-3,TRBJ2-4,CASSQLGVAKNIQYF,TGCGCCAGCAGCCAACTCGGGGTAGCCAAAAACATTCAGTACTTC
few,TRBD1,14,TRBV6-1,TRBJ2-7,CASKGWQGAYEQYF,TGTGCCAGCAAGGGGTGGCAGGGGGCCTACGAGCAGTACTTC
many,.,13,TRBV29-1,TRBJ1-3,CSVALSSGNTIYF,TGCAGCGTTGCGCTGAGCTCTGGAAACACCATATATTTT
.,TRBD1,15,TRBV3-1,TRBJ1-5,CASSQTQGVNQPQHF,TGTGCCAGCAGCCAAACTCAGGGGGTCAATCAGCCCCAGCATTTT
.,TRBD2,15,TRBV10-3,TRBJ2-7,CATTTSGRTSYEQYF,TGTGCCACCACAACTAGCGGGCGTACCTCCTACGAGCAGTACTTC
.,TRBD1,13,TRBV12-3/TRBV12-4,TRBJ1-5,CASSTRGGQPQHF,TGTGCCAGCAGTACCAGGGGGGGTCAGCCCCAGCATTTT
few,.,14,TRBV29-1,TRBJ1-1,CSVAGGSVGTEAFF,TGCAGCGTTGCCGGGGGGTCTGTTGGCACTGAAGCTTTCTTT
.,TRBD2,15,TRBV20-1,TRBJ2-7,CSAVSGTTVSYEQYF,TGCAGTGCTGTATCCGGGACTACGGTCTCCTACGAGCAGTACTTC
.,.,14,TRBV5-8,TRBJ2-1,CASSPGGAYNEQFF,TGTGCCAGCAGCCCAGGGGGGGCCTACAATGAGCAGTTCTTC
few,.,13,TRBV20-1,TRBJ1-1,CSARGAGEHRAFF,TGCAGTGCTAGGGGGGCAGGGGAACATCGGGCTTTCTTT
.,TRBD2,15,TRBV2,TRBJ2-1,CASSEGLAAYNEQFF,TGTGCCAGCAGTGAGGGACTAGCGGCTTACAATGAGCAGTTCTTC
many,TRBD2,16,TRBV19,TRBJ2-7,CASSNTGTSVTYEQYF,TGTGCCAGTAGTAATACCGGGACTAGCGTTACCTACGAGCAGTACTTC
.,TRBD2,17,TRBV30,TRBJ2-1,CAWARRGTSGSIDERFF,TGTGCCTGGGCCCGACGTGGGACTAGCGGGAGTATCGATGAGCGGTTCTTC